This TCR beta chain derives from a study of OX40 agonist ivuxolimab in advanced cancers. Study overall: Males comprised around 78% of the group, whose mean age was about 62 years (range roughly 23 to 90). Two cutaneous melanoma patients and one hepatocellular carcinoma patient, three in all, had partial responses.

Repertoires were generated with immunoSEQ multiplex PCR, while TCRdb's copy carries only in-frame clones and drops some. The sample has roughly 75,000 clones; 86% are singletons. With 0 bases clipped from V and 4 bases from J, the junction kept 3 bases outside the gene matches. CDR3 length: 15 amino acids. Germline lookup yields CDR1 GTSNPN and CDR2 SVGIG (reference sequence). The TCR sequence derives from an adult with an advanced solid tumor such as melanoma, head and neck, liver or kidney cancer. This chain uses TRBV30 with TRBJ2-5; 12 nucleotides agree with TRBD2. Sample: CD4+ or CD8+ T cells sorted from blood, taken in a trial of the OX40 agonist ivuxolimab. Here the CDR3 DNA reads TGTGCCTGGAGTGTACAACTAGCGGGGGGAGAGACCCAGTACTTC. As protein: CAWSVQLAGGETQYF. The full variable domain, with the rest looked up from reference TRBV30 and TRBJ2-5, is SQTIHQWPATLVQPVGSPLSLECTVEGTSNPNLYWYRQAAGRGLQLLFYSVGIGQISSEVPQNLSASRPQDRQFILSSKKLLLSDSGFYLCAWSVQLAGGETQYFGPGTRLLVL.